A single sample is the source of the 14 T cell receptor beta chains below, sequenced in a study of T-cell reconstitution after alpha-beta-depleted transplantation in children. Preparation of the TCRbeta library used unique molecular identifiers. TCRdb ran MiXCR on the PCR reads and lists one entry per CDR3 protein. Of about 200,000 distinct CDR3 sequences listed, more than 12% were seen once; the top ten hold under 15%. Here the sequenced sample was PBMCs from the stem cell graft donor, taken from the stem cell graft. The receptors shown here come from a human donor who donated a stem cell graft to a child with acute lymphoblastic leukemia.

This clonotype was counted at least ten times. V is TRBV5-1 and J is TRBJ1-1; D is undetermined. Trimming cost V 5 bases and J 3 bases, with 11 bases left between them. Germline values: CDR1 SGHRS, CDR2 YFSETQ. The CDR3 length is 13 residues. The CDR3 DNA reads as TGCGCCAGCAGTCCCTTGGCTTACACTGAAGCTTTCTTT. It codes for CASSPLAYTEAFF.

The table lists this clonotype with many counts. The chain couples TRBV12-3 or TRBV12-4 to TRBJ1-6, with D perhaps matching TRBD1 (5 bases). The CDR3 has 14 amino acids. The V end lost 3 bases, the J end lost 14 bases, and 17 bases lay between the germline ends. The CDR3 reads CASSFGQGSWSLHF. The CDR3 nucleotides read TGTGCCAGCAGTTTCGGTCAGGGTAGTTGGTCCCTCCACTTT.

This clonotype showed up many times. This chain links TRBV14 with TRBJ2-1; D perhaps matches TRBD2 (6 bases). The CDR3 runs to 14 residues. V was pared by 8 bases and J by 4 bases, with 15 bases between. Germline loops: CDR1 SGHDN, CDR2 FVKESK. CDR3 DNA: TGTGCCAGCGGAGGGCCAATATCGTACAATGAGCAGTTCTTC. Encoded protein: CASGGPISYNEQFF.

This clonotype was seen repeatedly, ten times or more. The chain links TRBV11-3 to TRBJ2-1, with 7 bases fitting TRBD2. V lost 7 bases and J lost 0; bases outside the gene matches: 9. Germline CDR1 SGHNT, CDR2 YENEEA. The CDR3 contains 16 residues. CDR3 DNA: TGTGCCAGCACCTCCTCCGGGACTATCTCCTACAATGAGCAGTTCTTC. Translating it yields CASTSSGTISYNEQFF.

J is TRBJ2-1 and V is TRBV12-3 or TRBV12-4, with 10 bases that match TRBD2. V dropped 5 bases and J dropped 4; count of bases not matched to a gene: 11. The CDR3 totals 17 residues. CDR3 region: CASSTTRGAGGYNEQFF. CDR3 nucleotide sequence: TGTGCCAGCAGTACTACCAGGGGAGCGGGAGGGTACAATGAGCAGTTCTTC.

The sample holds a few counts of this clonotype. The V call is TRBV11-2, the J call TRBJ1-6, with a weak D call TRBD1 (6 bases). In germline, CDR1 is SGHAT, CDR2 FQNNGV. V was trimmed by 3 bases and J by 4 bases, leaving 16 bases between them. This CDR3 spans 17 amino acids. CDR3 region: CASSLGSGGAYNSPLHF. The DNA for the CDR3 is TGTGCCAGCAGCTTGGGGTCGGGGGGCGCATATAATTCACCCCTCCACTTT.

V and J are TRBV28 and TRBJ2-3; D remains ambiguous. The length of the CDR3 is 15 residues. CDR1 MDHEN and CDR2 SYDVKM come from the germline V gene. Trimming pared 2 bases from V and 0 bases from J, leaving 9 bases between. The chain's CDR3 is CASSLPGISTDTQYF. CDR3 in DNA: TGTGCCAGCAGTTTACCCGGAATTAGCACAGATACGCAGTATTTT.

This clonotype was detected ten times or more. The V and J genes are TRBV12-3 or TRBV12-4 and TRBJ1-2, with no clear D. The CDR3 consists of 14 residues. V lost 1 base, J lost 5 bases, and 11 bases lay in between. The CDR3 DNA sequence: TGTGCCAGCAGTTTAGGGACCGAGACTTATGGCTACACCTTC. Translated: CASSLGTETYGYTF.

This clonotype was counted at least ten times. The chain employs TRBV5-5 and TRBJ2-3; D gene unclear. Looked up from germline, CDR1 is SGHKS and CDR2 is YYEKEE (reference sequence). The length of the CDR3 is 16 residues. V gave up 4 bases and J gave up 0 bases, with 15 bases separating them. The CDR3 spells CASSPPLTSSTDTQYF. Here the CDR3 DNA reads TGTGCCAGCAGCCCCCCATTAACCTCTAGCACAGATACGCAGTATTTT.

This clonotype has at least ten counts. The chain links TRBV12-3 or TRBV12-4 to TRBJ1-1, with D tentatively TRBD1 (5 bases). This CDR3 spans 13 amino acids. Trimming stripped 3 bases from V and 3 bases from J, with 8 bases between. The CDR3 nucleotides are TGTGCCAGCAGTTTCTCAGGGTACACTGAAGCTTTCTTT. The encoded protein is CASSFSGYTEAFF.

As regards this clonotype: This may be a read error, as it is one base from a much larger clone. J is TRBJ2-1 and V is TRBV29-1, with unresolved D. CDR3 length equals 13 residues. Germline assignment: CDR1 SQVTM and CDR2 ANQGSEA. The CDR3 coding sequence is TGCAGCATTTGGGCCCGACCTTACAATGGGCAGTTCTTC. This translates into CSIWARPYNGQFF.

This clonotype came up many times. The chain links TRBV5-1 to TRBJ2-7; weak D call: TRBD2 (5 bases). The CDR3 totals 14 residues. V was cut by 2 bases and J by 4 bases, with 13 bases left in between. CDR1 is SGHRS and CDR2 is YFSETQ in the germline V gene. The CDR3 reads CASSFDQRIYEQYF. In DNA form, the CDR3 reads TGCGCCAGCAGCTTTGACCAGCGGATATACGAGCAGTACTTC.

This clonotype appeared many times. The CDR3 protein is CSVEPQGGRTDTQYF. The CDR3 DNA follows: TGCAGCGTTGAGCCTCAGGGGGGGAGGACAGATACGCAGTATTTT. The chain couples TRBV29-1 to TRBJ2-3; D assignment may be TRBD1 or TRBD2 (7 bases each). Trimming cost V 3 bases and J 3 bases, with 16 bases left between them. The CDR3 is made up of 15 amino acids. Germline V lookup: CDR1 SQVTM, CDR2 ANQGSEA.

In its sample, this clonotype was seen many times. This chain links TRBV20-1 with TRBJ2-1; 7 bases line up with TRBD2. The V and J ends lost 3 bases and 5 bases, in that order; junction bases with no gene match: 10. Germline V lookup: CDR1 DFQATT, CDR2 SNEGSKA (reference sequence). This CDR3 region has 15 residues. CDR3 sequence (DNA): TGCAGTGCTAGCTCGGCTAGCGGCGTAAACAATGAGCAGTTCTTC. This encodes CSASSASGVNNEQFF.